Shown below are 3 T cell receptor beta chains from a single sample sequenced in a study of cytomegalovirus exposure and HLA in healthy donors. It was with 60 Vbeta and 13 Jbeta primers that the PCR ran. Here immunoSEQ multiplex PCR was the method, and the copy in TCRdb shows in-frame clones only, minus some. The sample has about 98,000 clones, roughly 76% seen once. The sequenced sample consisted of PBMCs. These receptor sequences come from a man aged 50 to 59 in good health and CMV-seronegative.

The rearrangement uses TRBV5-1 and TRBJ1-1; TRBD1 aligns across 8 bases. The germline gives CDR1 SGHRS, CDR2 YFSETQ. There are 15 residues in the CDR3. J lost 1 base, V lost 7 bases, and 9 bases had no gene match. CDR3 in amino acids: CASLNGQGGNTEAFF. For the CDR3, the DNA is TGCGCCAGCTTGAATGGACAGGGTGGGAACACTGAAGCTTTCTTT.

The CDR3 DNA is TGTGCCAGCAGCTTAGGTACTACCTACAATGAGCAGTTCTTC. This encodes CASSLGTTYNEQFF. This chain connects TRBV11-1 to TRBJ2-1; the D is unclear. Germline V CDR1 and CDR2: SGHAT, FQDESV (reference sequence). The CDR3 has 14 amino acids. Trimming took off 1 base at V and 2 bases at J, with 6 bases between the two ends.

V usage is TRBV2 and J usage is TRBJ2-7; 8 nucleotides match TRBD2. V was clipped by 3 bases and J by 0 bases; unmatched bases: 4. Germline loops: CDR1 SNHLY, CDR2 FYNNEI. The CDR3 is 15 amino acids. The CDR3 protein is CASSEGLAGSYEQYF. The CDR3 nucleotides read TGTGCCAGCAGTGAGGGGCTAGCGGGCTCCTACGAGCAGTACTTC.